This T cell receptor (beta chain) came from a study of blood T cell repertoires in COVID-19. Here immunoSEQ multiplex PCR was the method, and the copy in TCRdb shows in-frame clones only, minus some. Of 150,000 to 200,000 clones listed, 75% to 85% were seen once; the top ten hold approximately 6%. The V segment lost 5 bases and the J segment 7 bases; nucleotides outside the gene matches: 5. The CDR3 sequence is 15 residues long. Germline CDR1 WSHSY, CDR2 SAAADI. The V and J genes are TRBV10-2 and TRBJ2-2, with 12 bases aligning to TRBD1. The sample was PBMCs or T cells enriched from blood (not recorded which). The receptor's source is a man aged 40-49 years who had recovered from COVID-19. The CDR3 region is CASSPGTGGVGELFF. In DNA, the CDR3 is TGCGCCAGCAGTCCCGGGACAGGGGGCGTCGGGGAGCTGTTTTTT.